This note documents a single T cell receptor (beta chain) sequence. Its antigen is not known. The source of the sample is a study of beta chain features in type 1 diabetes. Study-wide points: PCR could preferentially amplify shorter templates, alike in patients and controls.

This CDR3 spans 15 amino acids. Germline-derived CDR1 and CDR2 are GTSNPN and SVGIG (reference sequence). Unmatched junction bases numbered 4, after V lost 3 bases and J lost 2 bases. It was via CD45RO/CCR7/CD25/CD127/CD95/CD27 that CD4+ naive, central memory, regulatory and stem cell-like memory cells were sorted. Sequencing targeted expressed TCRB transcripts, as all isolated RNA had been reverse transcribed. Sequenced by immunoSEQ multiplex PCR; TCRdb stores in-frame clones only, minus some. The table lists about half a million clones, about 30% of them singletons. The source is a man aged 18 to 30 in good health. The sequenced sample consisted of naive CD4+ T cells from blood. The rearrangement joins TRBV30 to TRBJ2-3; 11 positions agree with TRBD1. The CDR3 loop is CAWSGTGGITDTQYF. The CDR3 DNA reads TGTGCCTGGAGCGGGACAGGGGGGATCACAGATACGCAGTATTTT.